The clone carrying this T cell receptor beta chain came up a few times. The antigen remains undetermined. These data come from a study of beta chain features in type 1 diabetes. Regarding the study as a whole: There was a moderate but significant shortening of TCRB CDR3s in all four CD4+ subsets of Type 1 diabetes patients.

Germline loops: CDR1 SGHAT, CDR2 FQNNGV. Trimming removed 5 bases from V and 2 bases from J, with 10 bases in between. This CDR3 is built from 13 residues. Expressed TCRB transcripts got sequenced, as all isolated RNA was reverse transcribed. Profiling relied on immunoSEQ multiplex PCR, and the TCRdb table lists in-frame clones only, not all of them. This table has more than 300,000 clones, around 10% appearing once. The V gene is TRBV11-2, the J gene TRBJ2-7; D is possibly TRBD2 (6 bases). This TCR was recovered from a young man with type 1 diabetes. The sample comprised central memory CD4+ T cells from blood. CDR3 nucleotides: TGTGCCAGCAGCCGGGACTCTCCCTACGAGCAGTACTTC. This sequence encodes CASSRDSPYEQYF.